A selection of T cell receptor beta chains follows, all from one sample in a study of immune evolution from preneoplasia to lung adenocarcinoma. Clones were sequenced by immunoSEQ multiplex PCR, and TCRdb holds only the in-frame ones, with some missing. The top ten hold about 4.3% of the sample, which has about 15,000 clones, roughly 80% seen once. Sequences were obtained from FFPE minimally invasive lung adenocarcinoma tissue. These receptors all come from a person in their 70s with lung adenocarcinoma. The CDR3 runs from the conserved cysteine through the conserved F or W. D genes are given only for firm matches. Clone size is shown for a subset of rows, as once, few, many or a class of expanded clone.

v_gene: TRBV10-2
j_gene: TRBJ1-2
abundance: .
d_gene: .
CDR3nt: TGCGCCAGCAGTGAGTTGGGGTTTGGCTATGGCTACACCTTC
CDR3aa: CASSELGFGYGYTF

v_gene: TRBV28
j_gene: TRBJ2-7
abundance: .
d_gene: .
CDR3nt: TGTGCCAGCAGTTTAGGGGGTGCCGAGCAGTACTTC
CDR3aa: CASSLGGAEQYF

v_gene: TRBV19
j_gene: TRBJ1-3
abundance: .
d_gene: .
CDR3nt: TGTGCCAGTAGTACAGAACAGTTGCCTGGAAACACCATATATTTT
CDR3aa: CASSTEQLPGNTIYF

v_gene: TRBV11-2
j_gene: TRBJ2-2
abundance: .
d_gene: .
CDR3nt: TGTGCCAGCAGCTTAGACGGTTGGACCGGGGAGCTGTTTTTT
CDR3aa: CASSLDGWTGELFF

v_gene: TRBV29-1
j_gene: TRBJ1-6
abundance: .
d_gene: .
CDR3nt: TGCAGCGTTAGTGACGCCGGAGGGGATTCACCCCTCCACTTT
CDR3aa: CSVSDAGGDSPLHF

v_gene: TRBV7-9
j_gene: TRBJ1-5
abundance: .
d_gene: .
CDR3nt: TGTGCCAGCAGCTTAGACGAGCAGCCCCAGCATTTT
CDR3aa: CASSLDEQPQHF

v_gene: TRBV5-6
j_gene: TRBJ2-7
abundance: .
d_gene: .
CDR3nt: TGTGCCAGCAGCTTGCAAACTACCTACGAGCAGTACTTC
CDR3aa: CASSLQTTYEQYF

v_gene: TRBV18
j_gene: TRBJ1-1
abundance: few
d_gene: .
CDR3nt: TGTGCCAGCTCACCACCTGTGGGTACTGAAGCTTTCTTT
CDR3aa: CASSPPVGTEAFF

v_gene: TRBV19
j_gene: TRBJ2-5
abundance: .
d_gene: TRBD2
CDR3nt: TGTGCCAGTAGAACCCTTTACGGGGGGAGTGGGGAGACCCAGTACTTC
CDR3aa: CASRTLYGGSGETQYF

v_gene: TRBV5-1
j_gene: TRBJ2-7
abundance: once
d_gene: .
CDR3nt: TGCGCCAGCAGCCCCGGGACAATTCAAGGGGAGCAGTACTTC
CDR3aa: CASSPGTIQGEQYF

v_gene: TRBV4-1
j_gene: TRBJ1-1
abundance: .
d_gene: .
CDR3nt: TGCGCCAGCAGCCAAGATCTCCAGGGGAACACTGAAGCTTTCTTT
CDR3aa: CASSQDLQGNTEAFF

v_gene: TRBV4-1
j_gene: TRBJ1-5
abundance: .
d_gene: .
CDR3nt: TGCGCCAGCAGCCAAGTGTGGGGTGCGAATCAGCCCCAGCATTTT
CDR3aa: CASSQVWGANQPQHF

v_gene: TRBV28
j_gene: TRBJ1-5
abundance: .
d_gene: .
CDR3nt: TGTGCCAGCAAAAGTGCGGGTCAGCCCCAGCATTTT
CDR3aa: CASKSAGQPQHF